The source of this TCR beta chain is a study of shared T cell receptors in the human thymus. Trimming stripped 5 bases from V and 2 bases from J, with 16 bases between. Germline loops: CDR1 LNHNV, CDR2 YYDKDF (reference sequence). The CDR3 covers 15 residues. Clones were sequenced by immunoSEQ multiplex PCR, and TCRdb holds only the in-frame ones, with some missing. The data show approximately 660,000 clones, with over 75% seen just once and about 0.01% held by the top ten. These sequences were also reported in another study, on human thymus T cells. Turning to that study: From resections taken during corrective heart surgery, the thymus tissue was obtained. Thymic repertoires of unrelated individuals were reported in related research to overlap highly.

The chain employs TRBV15 and TRBJ2-7; D is perhaps TRBD2 (6 bases). Sequencing input: thymocytes. This receptor was identified in a boy in the first two years of life with a congenital heart defect. The CDR3 region has the DNA TGTGCCACCAGCGGGAAGGGGACTCCTGCCTACGAGCAGTACTTC. Translated: CATSGKGTPAYEQYF.